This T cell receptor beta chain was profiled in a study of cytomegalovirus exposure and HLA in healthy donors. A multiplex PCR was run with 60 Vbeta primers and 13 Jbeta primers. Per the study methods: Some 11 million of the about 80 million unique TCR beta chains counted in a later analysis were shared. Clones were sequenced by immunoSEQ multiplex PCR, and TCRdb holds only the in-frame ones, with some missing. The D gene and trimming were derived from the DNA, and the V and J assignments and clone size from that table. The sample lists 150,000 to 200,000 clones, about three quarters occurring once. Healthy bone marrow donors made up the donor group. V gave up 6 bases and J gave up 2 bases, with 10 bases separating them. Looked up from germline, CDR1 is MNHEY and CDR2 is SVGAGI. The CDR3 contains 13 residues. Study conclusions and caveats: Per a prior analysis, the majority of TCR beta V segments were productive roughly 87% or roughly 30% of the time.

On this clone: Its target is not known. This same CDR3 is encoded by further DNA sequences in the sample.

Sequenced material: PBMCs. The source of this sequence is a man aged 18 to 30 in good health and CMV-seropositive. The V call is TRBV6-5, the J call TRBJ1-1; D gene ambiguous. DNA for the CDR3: TGTGCCAGCAGCTATGGAGGTAACACTGAAGCTTTCTTT. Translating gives CASSYGGNTEAFF.